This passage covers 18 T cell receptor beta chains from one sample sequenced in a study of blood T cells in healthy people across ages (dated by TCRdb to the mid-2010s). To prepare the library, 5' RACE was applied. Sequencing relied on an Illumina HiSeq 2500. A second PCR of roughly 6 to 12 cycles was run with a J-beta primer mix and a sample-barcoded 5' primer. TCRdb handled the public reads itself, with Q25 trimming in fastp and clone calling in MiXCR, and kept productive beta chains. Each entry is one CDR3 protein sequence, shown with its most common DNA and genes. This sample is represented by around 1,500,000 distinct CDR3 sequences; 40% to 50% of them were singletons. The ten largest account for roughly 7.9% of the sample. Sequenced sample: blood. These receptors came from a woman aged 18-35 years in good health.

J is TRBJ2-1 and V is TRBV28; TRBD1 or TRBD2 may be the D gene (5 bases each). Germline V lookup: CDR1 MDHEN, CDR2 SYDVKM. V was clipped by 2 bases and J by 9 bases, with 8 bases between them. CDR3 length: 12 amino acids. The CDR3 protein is CASSLLGAEQFF. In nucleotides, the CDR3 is TGTGCCAGCAGTTTACTCGGGGCTGAGCAGTTCTTC.

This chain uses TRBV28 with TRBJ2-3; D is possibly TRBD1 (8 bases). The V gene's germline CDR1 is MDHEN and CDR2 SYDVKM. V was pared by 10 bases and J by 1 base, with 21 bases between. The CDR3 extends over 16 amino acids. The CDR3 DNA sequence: TGTGCCACAGGACAGGGTCGGGGGGATGGCACAGATACGCAGTATTTT. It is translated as CATGQGRGDGTDTQYF. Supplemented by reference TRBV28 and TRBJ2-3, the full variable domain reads DVKVTQSSRYLVKRTGEKVFLECVQDMDHENMFWYRQDPGLGLRLIYFSYDVKMKEKGDIPEGYSVSREKKERFSLILESASTNQTSMYLCATGQGRGDGTDTQYFGPGTRLTVL.

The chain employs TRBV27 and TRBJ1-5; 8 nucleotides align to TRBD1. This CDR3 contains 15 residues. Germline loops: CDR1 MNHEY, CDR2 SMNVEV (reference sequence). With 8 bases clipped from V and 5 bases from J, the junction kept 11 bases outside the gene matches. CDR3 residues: CASGKIQGAYQPQHF. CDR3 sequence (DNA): TGTGCCAGCGGCAAGATTCAGGGGGCATATCAGCCCCAGCATTTT.

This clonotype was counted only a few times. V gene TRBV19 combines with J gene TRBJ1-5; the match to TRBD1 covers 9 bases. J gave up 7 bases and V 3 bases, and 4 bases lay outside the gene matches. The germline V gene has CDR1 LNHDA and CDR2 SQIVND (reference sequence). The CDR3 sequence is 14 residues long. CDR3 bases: TGTGCCAGTAGTATTACAGGGGGCCAGCAGCCCCAGCATTTT. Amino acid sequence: CASSITGGQQPQHF.

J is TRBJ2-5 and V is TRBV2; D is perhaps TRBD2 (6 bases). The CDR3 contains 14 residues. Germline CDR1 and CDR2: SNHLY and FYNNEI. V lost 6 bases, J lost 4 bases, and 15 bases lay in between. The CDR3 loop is CASRDTGLSETQYF. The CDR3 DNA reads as TGTGCCAGCAGGGATACGGGACTCTCAGAGACCCAGTACTTC.

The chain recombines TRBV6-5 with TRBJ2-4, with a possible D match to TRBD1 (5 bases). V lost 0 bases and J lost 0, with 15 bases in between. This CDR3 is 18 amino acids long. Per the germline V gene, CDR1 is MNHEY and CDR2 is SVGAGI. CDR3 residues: CASSYSRPDRVAKNIQYF. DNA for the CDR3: TGTGCCAGCAGTTACTCGCGCCCCGACAGAGTAGCCAAAAACATTCAGTACTTC.

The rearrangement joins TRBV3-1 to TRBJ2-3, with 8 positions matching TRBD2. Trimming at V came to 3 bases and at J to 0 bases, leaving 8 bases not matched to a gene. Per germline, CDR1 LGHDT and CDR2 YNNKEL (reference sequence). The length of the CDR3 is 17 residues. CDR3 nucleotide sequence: TGTGCCAGCAGCCACAGCAACGGGAGGGCAAGCACAGATACGCAGTATTTT. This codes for CASSHSNGRASTDTQYF.

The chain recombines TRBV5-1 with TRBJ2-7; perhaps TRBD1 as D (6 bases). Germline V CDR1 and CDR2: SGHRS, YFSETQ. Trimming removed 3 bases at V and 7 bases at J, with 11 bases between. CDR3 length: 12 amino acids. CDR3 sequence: CASSYGQPEQYF. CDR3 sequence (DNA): TGCGCCAGCAGCTACGGACAGCCTGAGCAGTACTTC.

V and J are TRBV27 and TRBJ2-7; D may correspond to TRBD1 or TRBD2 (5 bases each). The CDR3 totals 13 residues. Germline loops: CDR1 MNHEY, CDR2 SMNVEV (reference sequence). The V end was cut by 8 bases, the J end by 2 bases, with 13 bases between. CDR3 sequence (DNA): TGTGCCAGCGCATTGGGACCGCCCTACGAGCAGTACTTC. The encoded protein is CASALGPPYEQYF.

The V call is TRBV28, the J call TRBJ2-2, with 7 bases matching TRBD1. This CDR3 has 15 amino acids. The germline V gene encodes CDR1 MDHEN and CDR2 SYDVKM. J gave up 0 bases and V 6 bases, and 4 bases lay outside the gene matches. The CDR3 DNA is TGTGCCAGCAGATATCAGGGGGCGAACACCGGGGAGCTGTTTTTT. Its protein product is CASRYQGANTGELFF.

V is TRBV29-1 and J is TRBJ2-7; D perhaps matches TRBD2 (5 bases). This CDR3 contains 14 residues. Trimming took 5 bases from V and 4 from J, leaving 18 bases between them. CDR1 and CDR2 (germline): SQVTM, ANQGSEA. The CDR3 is CSVFLGGRGYEQYF. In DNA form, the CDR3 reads TGCAGCGTTTTCCTGGGCGGACGGGGATACGAGCAGTACTTC.

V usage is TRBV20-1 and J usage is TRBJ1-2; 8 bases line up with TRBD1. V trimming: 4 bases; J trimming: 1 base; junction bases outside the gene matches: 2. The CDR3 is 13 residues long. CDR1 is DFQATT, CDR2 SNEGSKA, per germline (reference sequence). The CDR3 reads CSATTGDNYGYTF. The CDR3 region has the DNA TGCAGTGCTACGACAGGGGATAACTATGGCTACACCTTC.

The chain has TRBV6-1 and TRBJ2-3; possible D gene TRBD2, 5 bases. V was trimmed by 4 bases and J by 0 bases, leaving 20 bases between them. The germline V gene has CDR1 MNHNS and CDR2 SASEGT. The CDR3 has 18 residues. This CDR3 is CASSGNPTGIPSTDTQYF. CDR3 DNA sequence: TGTGCCAGCAGTGGAAACCCCACGGGGATCCCTAGCACAGATACGCAGTATTTT.

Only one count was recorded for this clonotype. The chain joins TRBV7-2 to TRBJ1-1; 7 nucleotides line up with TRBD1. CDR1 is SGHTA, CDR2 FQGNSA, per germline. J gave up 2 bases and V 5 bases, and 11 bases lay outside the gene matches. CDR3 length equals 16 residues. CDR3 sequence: CASSPRGDIINTEAFF. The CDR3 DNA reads TGTGCCAGCAGCCCCAGGGGGGACATCATTAACACTGAAGCTTTCTTT.

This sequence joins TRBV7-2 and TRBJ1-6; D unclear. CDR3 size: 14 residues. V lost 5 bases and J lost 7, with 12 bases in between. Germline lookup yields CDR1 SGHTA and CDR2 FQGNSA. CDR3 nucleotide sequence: TGTGCCAGCAGCACTATCCTGGGAAATTCACCCCTCCACTTT. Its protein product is CASSTILGNSPLHF.

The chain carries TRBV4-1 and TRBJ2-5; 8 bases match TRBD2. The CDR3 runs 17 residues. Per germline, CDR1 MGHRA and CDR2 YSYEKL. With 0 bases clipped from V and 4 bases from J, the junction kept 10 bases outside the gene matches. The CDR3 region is CASSQDQSLRGGETQYF. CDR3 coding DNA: TGCGCCAGCAGCCAAGACCAATCTCTACGGGGGGGAGAGACCCAGTACTTC.

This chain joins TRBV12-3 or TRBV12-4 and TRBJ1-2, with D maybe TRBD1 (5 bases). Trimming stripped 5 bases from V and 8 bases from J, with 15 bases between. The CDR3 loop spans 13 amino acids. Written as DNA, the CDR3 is TGTGCCAGCAGTCCTGGGACCGTCCAGGGCTACACCTTC. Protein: CASSPGTVQGYTF.

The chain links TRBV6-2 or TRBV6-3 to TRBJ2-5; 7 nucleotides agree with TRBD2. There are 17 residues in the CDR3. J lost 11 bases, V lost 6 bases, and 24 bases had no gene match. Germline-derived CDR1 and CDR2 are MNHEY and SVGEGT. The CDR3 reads CASSIQTRGLDRYGQYF. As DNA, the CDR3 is TGTGCCAGCAGCATACAAACGAGAGGACTAGATCGCTACGGGCAGTACTTC.